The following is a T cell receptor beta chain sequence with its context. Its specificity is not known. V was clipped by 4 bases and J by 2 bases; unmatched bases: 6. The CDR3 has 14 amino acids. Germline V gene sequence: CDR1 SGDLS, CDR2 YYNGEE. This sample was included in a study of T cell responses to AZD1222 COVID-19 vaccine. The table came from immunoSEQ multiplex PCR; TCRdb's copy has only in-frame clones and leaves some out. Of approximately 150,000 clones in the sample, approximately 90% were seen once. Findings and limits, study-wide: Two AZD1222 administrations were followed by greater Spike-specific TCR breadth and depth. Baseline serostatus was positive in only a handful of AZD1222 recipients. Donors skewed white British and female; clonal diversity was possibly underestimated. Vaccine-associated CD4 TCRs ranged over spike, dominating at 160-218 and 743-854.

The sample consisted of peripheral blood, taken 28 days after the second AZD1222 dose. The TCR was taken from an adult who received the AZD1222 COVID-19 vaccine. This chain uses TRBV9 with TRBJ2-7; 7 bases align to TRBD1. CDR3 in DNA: TGTGCCAGCAGCACCAGTACAGGGGCCTACGAGCAGTACTTC. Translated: CASSTSTGAYEQYF.